A single sample is the source of the 12 T cell receptor beta chains below, sequenced in a study of blood T cell repertoires in COVID-19. The repertoire was sequenced with immunoSEQ multiplex PCR; TCRdb's copy has only in-frame clones and lacks some. The sample shows over 70,000 clones, roughly 72% of them seen only once. The sequenced sample was peripheral blood. These receptors all stem from a man in his 70s with acute or convalescent COVID-19.

This sequence joins TRBV2 and TRBJ1-1; 8 positions agree with TRBD1. The V gene end was trimmed by 4 bases and the J gene end by 5 bases; junction bases not matched to a gene: 6. The CDR3 sequence is 14 residues long. Germline CDR1 and CDR2: SNHLY and FYNNEI. The CDR3 region has the DNA TGTGCCAGCAGTGTGAGGACAGGGACAACTGAAGCTTTCTTT. This encodes CASSVRTGTTEAFF.

V usage is TRBV7-3 and J usage is TRBJ1-1; a weak D match, TRBD1 (5 bases). CDR1 is SGHTA, CDR2 FQGTGA, per germline. CDR3 length: 17 amino acids. V gave up 1 base and J gave up 1 base, with 16 bases separating them. CDR3 nucleotides: TGTGCCAGCAGCTTAAATGTACCAGGGCGGGGGAACACTGAAGCTTTCTTT. It codes for CASSLNVPGRGNTEAFF.

The chain carries TRBV9 and TRBJ2-1, with 11 bases matching TRBD1. Germline CDR1 reads SGDLS; CDR2 reads YYNGEE. This CDR3 has 17 amino acids. V was pared by 3 bases and J by 7 bases, with 12 bases of the junction left unmatched. The CDR3 DNA reads TGTGCCAGCAGCGAGGAGAGCGGGACAGGGGGATCAAATGAGCAGTTCTTC. Protein product: CASSEESGTGGSNEQFF.

This chain uses TRBV6-5 with TRBJ1-1, with 9 positions matching TRBD1. Trimming took 6 bases from V and 0 from J; bases not matched to a gene: 5. CDR1 and CDR2 (germline): MNHEY, SVGAGI. The CDR3 spans 15 residues. The CDR3 here is CASSGQGKVNTEAFF. The CDR3 DNA reads as TGTGCCAGCAGCGGACAGGGGAAGGTGAACACTGAAGCTTTCTTT.

The chain combines TRBV7-2 with TRBJ2-5, with 12 bases identical to TRBD1. Germline assignment: CDR1 SGHTA and CDR2 FQGNSA. V was pared by 2 bases and J by 1 base, with 5 bases of the junction left unmatched. The CDR3 is 17 amino acids. Written as DNA, the CDR3 is TGTGCCAGCAGCTTATATGGGACAGGGGGCTCCCAAGAGACCCAGTACTTC. Translated, it gives CASSLYGTGGSQETQYF.

The rearrangement joins TRBV11-2 to TRBJ1-5; 8 bases agree with TRBD1. The CDR3 sequence is 16 residues long. The V gene's germline CDR1 is SGHAT and CDR2 FQNNGV. V lost 6 bases and J lost 6; bases outside the gene matches: 13. CDR3 in DNA: TGTGCCAGCAGTCCAAATGACAAACAGGGGGGTCAGCCCCAGCATTTT. Its protein is CASSPNDKQGGQPQHF. Full variable domain (missing parts from reference TRBV11-2 and TRBJ1-5): EAGVAQSPRYKIIEKRQSVAFWCNPISGHATLYWYQQILGQGPKLLIQFQNNGVVDDSQLPKDRFSAERLKGVDSTLKIQPAKLEDSAVYLCASSPNDKQGGQPQHFGDGTRLSIL.

This chain joins TRBV9 and TRBJ1-4; possibly TRBD1 for D (5 bases). Trimming took off 0 bases at V and 2 bases at J, with 5 bases between the two ends. The CDR3 sequence is 14 residues long. Germline CDR1 is SGDLS and CDR2 is YYNGEE. Here the CDR3 DNA reads TGTGCCAGCAGCGTAGACAGGACTAATGAAAAACTGTTTTTT. Amino acids: CASSVDRTNEKLFF.

The V gene is TRBV10-2, the J gene TRBJ1-5, with a possible D match to TRBD1 (5 bases). V lost 2 bases, J lost 2 bases, and 10 bases lay in between. The CDR3 has 15 residues. Germline lookup yields CDR1 WSHSY and CDR2 SAAADI. The CDR3 DNA follows: TGCGCCAGCAGTGAGAAGTTCAGGGGCAATCAGCCCCAGCATTTT. This sequence encodes CASSEKFRGNQPQHF.

Ten or more counts support this clone. The chain employs TRBV5-1 and TRBJ2-6; tentatively, D is TRBD1 (5 bases). Per the germline V gene, CDR1 is SGHRS and CDR2 is YFSETQ. The CDR3 extends over 16 amino acids. Trimming left V 4 bases short and J 0 bases short, with 11 bases between. This CDR3 reads CASSSGQTSGANVLTF. The CDR3 DNA reads as TGCGCCAGCAGCAGTGGACAAACCTCTGGGGCCAACGTCCTGACTTTC.

The V and J genes are TRBV10-2 and TRBJ1-3; 7 bases fit TRBD1. V dropped 8 bases and J dropped 0; count of bases not matched to a gene: 7. CDR1 is WSHSY and CDR2 is SAAADI in the germline V gene. The CDR3 spans 15 residues. CDR3 residues: CASRDSSFSGNTIYF. In nucleotides, the CDR3 is TGCGCCAGCCGGGACAGTAGTTTCTCTGGAAACACCATATATTTT.

The rearrangement joins TRBV24-1 to TRBJ2-2, with TRBD1 identical over 8 bases. Germline lookup yields CDR1 KGHDR and CDR2 SFDVKD. J was trimmed by 5 bases and V by 9 bases; bases with no gene match: 7. This CDR3 is 14 amino acids long. The CDR3 spells CATQGARKTGELFF. CDR3 sequence (DNA): TGTGCCACCCAGGGGGCGCGGAAGACCGGGGAGCTGTTTTTT.

The count of this clone is one. This chain uses TRBV2 with TRBJ1-2; 8 bases are a match to TRBD1. Trimming removed 4 bases from V and 6 bases from J; junction bases left unmatched: 10. Looked up from germline, CDR1 is SNHLY and CDR2 is FYNNEI. This CDR3 region has 15 residues. This CDR3 is CASSARTQGEHGYTF. The CDR3, as DNA: TGTGCCAGCAGTGCGAGAACACAGGGGGAGCATGGCTACACCTTC. Full variable domain (rest looked up from reference TRBV2 and TRBJ1-2): EPEVTQTPSHQVTQMGQEVILRCVPISNHLYFYWYRQILGQKVEFLVSFYNNEISEKSEIFDDQFSVERPDGSNFTLKIRSTKLEDSAMYFCASSARTQGEHGYTFGSGTRLTVV.